These T cell receptor beta chains were read from a single sample in a study of T-cell memory formation after mild COVID-19. MiXCR was run by TCRdb on the 5' RACE reads, yielding one entry per CDR3 protein. The table records 300,000 to 350,000 distinct CDR3 sequences, roughly 13% of them present only once. Sequenced material: PBMCs or a T cell subset sorted from them (not recorded which). The origin of the receptors is a man between 18 and 35 years old who had mild COVID-19 (a few samples of this study predate the infection). Cell type and time point are not known. Both conserved end residues are part of each CDR3. A D gene is named only where the DNA matches it firmly. Clone size is shown for a subset of rows, as once, few, many or a class of expanded clone.

d_call	clone_size	j_call	v_call	cdr3_nt	cdr3_aa
.	.	TRBJ2-4	TRBV7-2	TGTGCCAGCAGCCCGGGACATACCAAAAACATTCAGTACTTC	CASSPGHTKNIQYF
.	.	TRBJ2-7	TRBV20-1	TGCAGTGCTAGGAGGGCTAATTTCGGCTACGAGCAGTACTTC	CSARRANFGYEQYF
TRBD1	.	TRBJ2-7	TRBV6-5	TGTGCCAGCACTGGGGCCGGGACAGGGCACCACGAGCAGTACTTC	CASTGAGTGHHEQYF
TRBD2	.	TRBJ2-5	TRBV5-1	TGCGCCAGCAGCTACGGGACTAGCGGTCAAGAGACCCAGTACTTC	CASSYGTSGQETQYF
TRBD2	few	TRBJ2-5	TRBV6-1	TGTGCCAGCAGTGAAACGGCGGGGGGGCCTGAGACCCAGTACTTC	CASSETAGGPETQYF
TRBD1	.	TRBJ1-2	TRBV5-6	TGTGCCAGCAGCTCACAGGGGTTCTATGGCTACACCTTC	CASSSQGFYGYTF
.	many	TRBJ2-5	TRBV5-1	TGCGCCAGCAGCGCGGGACAGCGGAGTGTCGAGACCCAGTACTTC	CASSAGQRSVETQYF
TRBD2	.	TRBJ2-5	TRBV5-1	TGCGCCAGCAGCTTAATAGCGGGGGCCCGGGAGACCCAGTACTTC	CASSLIAGARETQYF
.	.	TRBJ2-1	TRBV20-1	TGCAGTGCTAGAGATAATAGCGGCGATGAGCAGTTCTTC	CSARDNSGDEQFF
.	.	TRBJ1-6	TRBV14	TGTGCCAGCAGCCCAGCCCGGGTTTCACCCCTCCACTTT	CASSPARVSPLHF
.	few	TRBJ2-3	TRBV4-3	TGCGCCAGCAGCCAAGATCCACTGACTTTGAGCACAGATACGCAGTATTTT	CASSQDPLTLSTDTQYF
.	.	TRBJ2-1	TRBV19	TGTGCCAGTAGTATCCCTTGGCCCAGGAGGACTAACTCCTACAATGAGCAGTTCTTC	CASSIPWPRRTNSYNEQFF
.	few	TRBJ1-2	TRBV6-6	TGTGCCAGCGGTTACCCCCAGGGTTGGGACACCTTC	CASGYPQGWDTF
.	.	TRBJ1-3	TRBV5-1	TGCGCCAGCAGCTTGGCGGGGGCGATCTCTGGAAACACCATATATTTT	CASSLAGAISGNTIYF
.	.	TRBJ1-1	TRBV6-2/TRBV6-3	TGTGCCAGCAGACCCTCGGACAGTGGGTCCACTGAAGCTTTCTTT	CASRPSDSGSTEAFF
TRBD1	few	TRBJ1-1	TRBV6-1	TGTGCCACCCGACAGGGTGAAGCTTTCTTT	CATRQGEAFF
TRBD2	.	TRBJ2-1	TRBV20-1	TGCAGTGCTAGAGATCGAAGCGGGGGGAATAATGAGCAGTTCTTC	CSARDRSGGNNEQFF
.	.	TRBJ2-5	TRBV7-2	TGTGCCAGCAGCTTAGGGCAGCGGGAGACCCAGTACTTC	CASSLGQRETQYF
TRBD1	few	TRBJ1-2	TRBV20-1	TGCAGTGCTAGGGAGGACAGGGGGGACTATGGCTACACCTTC	CSAREDRGDYGYTF
TRBD1	few	TRBJ1-2	TRBV7-2	TGTGCCAGCAGCGCGGACAGGAGACATGGCTACACCTTC	CASSADRRHGYTF
TRBD2	.	TRBJ2-3	TRBV5-1	TGCGCCAGCAGCCCGACTAGCGGTGCTCCTAGCACAGATACGCAGTATTTT	CASSPTSGAPSTDTQYF
.	many	TRBJ1-4	TRBV6-5	TGTGCCAGCAGTTTACAAGCAACTAATGAAAAACTGTTTTTT	CASSLQATNEKLFF
.	few	TRBJ2-7	TRBV20-1	TGCAGTGCTAGAGATCCAGGGGCTAGCTCCTACGAGCAGTACTTC	CSARDPGASSYEQYF
TRBD2	many	TRBJ2-5	TRBV7-2	TGTGCCAGCAGCCCTATCTGGATAGCGGGGGAAGAGACCCAGTACTTC	CASSPIWIAGEETQYF
.	.	TRBJ2-1	TRBV20-1	TGCAGTGCTAGGGGTCAGGACGGAGGAGACCCCAATGAGCAGTTCTTC	CSARGQDGGDPNEQFF
.	few	TRBJ2-1	TRBV7-9	TGTGCCAGCAGTGGTCTTTTTGGGGGCCAGTTCTTC	CASSGLFGGQFF
TRBD1	many	TRBJ1-5	TRBV12-5	TGTGCTAGTGGCCAACGTTTCCCTAAGACAGGGGAGTGGATAGGCAATCAGCCCCAGCATTTT	CASGQRFPKTGEWIGNQPQHF
.	.	TRBJ2-7	TRBV24-1	TGTGCCACCAGTGACCCGGGCGTGAAGGGGTCACACGAGCAGTACTTC	CATSDPGVKGSHEQYF
TRBD1	many	TRBJ2-5	TRBV5-1	TGCGCCAGCAGCCTCGCCGGACAGGGGAAGACCCAGTACTTC	CASSLAGQGKTQYF
.	many	TRBJ2-5	TRBV7-2	TGTGCCAGCAGCCTCGGTTCCCAGCGGGAGACCCAGTACTTC	CASSLGSQRETQYF
TRBD1	.	TRBJ1-1	TRBV4-3	TGCGCCAGCAGCCAGGGGGACAGGTCCCTTTTCACTGAAGCTTTCTTT	CASSQGDRSLFTEAFF
TRBD1	.	TRBJ2-5	TRBV6-1	TGTGCCAGCAGTCGGGACAGGACCCGCCAAGAGACCCAGTACTTC	CASSRDRTRQETQYF
TRBD2	few	TRBJ2-3	TRBV3-1	TGTGCCAGCAGCCAAGTAAAAAGCGGGGTTGATACGCAGTATTTT	CASSQVKSGVDTQYF
.	.	TRBJ1-2	TRBV24-1	TGTGCCACCAGTGACTGGGACGGTTACTATGGCTACACCTTC	CATSDWDGYYGYTF
.	many	TRBJ2-1	TRBV7-2	TGTGCCAGCAGCTTTCAGGCCGGAGGGCAGTTCTTC	CASSFQAGGQFF
.	.	TRBJ1-3	TRBV5-4	TGTGCCAGCAGCCTACAGGGAAGGGGTCAGAACACCATATATTTT	CASSLQGRGQNTIYF